This T cell receptor beta chain was identified in a study of human thymus T cells. Points from the study as a whole: Across thymic and blood repertoires, the usage of V and J genes appeared to be biased.

Method: immunoSEQ multiplex PCR; TCRdb's copy keeps in-frame clones and lacks some. The sample has 65,000 to 90,000 clones, roughly 96% seen once. Notes on this clone: Its target is unknown.

Surgeons resected thymus tissue during corrective heart surgery. Healthy Finnish infants undergoing corrective surgery for congenital heart defects provided the donor material. Germline-derived CDR1 and CDR2 are MGHRA and YSYEKL. The V end lost 1 base, the J end lost 0 bases, and 13 bases lay between the germline ends. The length of the CDR3 is 17 residues. V is TRBV4-1 and J is TRBJ1-3; D is possibly TRBD1 (5 bases). The clonotype was recovered from a girl under three years old with a congenital heart defect but otherwise immunologically healthy. Sequenced input: thymus tissue. CDR3 sequence (DNA): TGCGCCAGCAGCCAAGTGGCGGGGCTGAACTCTGGAAACACCATATATTTT. It is translated as CASSQVAGLNSGNTIYF.